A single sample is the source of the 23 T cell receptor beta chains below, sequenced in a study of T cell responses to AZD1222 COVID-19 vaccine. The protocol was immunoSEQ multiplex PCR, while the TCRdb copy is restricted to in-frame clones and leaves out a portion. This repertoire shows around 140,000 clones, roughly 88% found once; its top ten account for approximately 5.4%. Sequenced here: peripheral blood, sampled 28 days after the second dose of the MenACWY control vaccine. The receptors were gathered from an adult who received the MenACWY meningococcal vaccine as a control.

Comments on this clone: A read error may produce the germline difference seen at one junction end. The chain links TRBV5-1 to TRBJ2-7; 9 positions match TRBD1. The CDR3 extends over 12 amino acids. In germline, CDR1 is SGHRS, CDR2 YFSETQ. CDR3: CASSDRQGVTIF. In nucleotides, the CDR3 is TGCGCCAGCAGCGACAGACAGGGGGTCACAATCTTC.

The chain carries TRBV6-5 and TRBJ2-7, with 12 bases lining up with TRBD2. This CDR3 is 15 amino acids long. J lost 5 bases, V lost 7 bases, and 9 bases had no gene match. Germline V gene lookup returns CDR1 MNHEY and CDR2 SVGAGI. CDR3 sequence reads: CASTFLAGGPDEQYF. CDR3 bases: TGTGCCAGCACCTTTCTAGCGGGAGGGCCTGACGAGCAGTACTTC.

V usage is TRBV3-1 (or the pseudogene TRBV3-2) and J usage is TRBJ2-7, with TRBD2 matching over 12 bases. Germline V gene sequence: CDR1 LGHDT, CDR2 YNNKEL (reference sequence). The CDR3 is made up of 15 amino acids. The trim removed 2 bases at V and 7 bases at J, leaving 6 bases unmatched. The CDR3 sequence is CASSQRLAGEGEQYF. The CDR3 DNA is TGTGCCAGCAGCCAAAGACTAGCGGGAGAGGGAGAGCAGTACTTC.

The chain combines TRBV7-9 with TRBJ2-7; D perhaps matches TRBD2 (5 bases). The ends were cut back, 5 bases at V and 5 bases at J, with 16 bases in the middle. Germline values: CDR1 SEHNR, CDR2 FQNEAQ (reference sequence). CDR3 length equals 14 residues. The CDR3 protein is CASSPVGPGNEQYF. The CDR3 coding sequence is TGTGCCAGCAGCCCAGTAGGCCCCGGGAACGAGCAGTACTTC.

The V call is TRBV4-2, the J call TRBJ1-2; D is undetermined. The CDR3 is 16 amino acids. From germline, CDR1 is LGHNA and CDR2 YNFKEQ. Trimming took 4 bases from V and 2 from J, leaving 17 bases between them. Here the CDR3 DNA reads TGTGCCAGCAGCCCTGAGCCCGGACGGGGAAACTATGGCTACACCTTC. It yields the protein CASSPEPGRGNYGYTF.

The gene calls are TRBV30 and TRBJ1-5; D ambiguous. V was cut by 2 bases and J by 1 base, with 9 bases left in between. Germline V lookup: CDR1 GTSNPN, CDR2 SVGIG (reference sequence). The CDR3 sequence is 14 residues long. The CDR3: CAWSRWGSNQPQHF. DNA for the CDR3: TGTGCCTGGAGTCGTTGGGGAAGCAATCAGCCCCAGCATTTT.

Written as DNA, the CDR3 is TGTGCCAGCAGTGCCAGCGGGCTCTCTGGAAACACCATATATTTT. Its translation is CASSASGLSGNTIYF. The chain joins TRBV7-2 to TRBJ1-3; D not resolved. There are 15 residues in the CDR3. V was shortened by 6 bases and J by 0 bases, with 12 bases between the two germline ends. Per germline, CDR1 SGHTA and CDR2 FQGNSA.

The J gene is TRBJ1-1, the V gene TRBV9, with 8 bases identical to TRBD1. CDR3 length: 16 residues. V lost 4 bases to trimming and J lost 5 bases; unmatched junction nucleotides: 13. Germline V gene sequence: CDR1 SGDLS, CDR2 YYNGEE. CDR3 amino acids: CASSSDGTGVRTEAFF. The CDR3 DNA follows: TGTGCCAGCAGCTCCGATGGGACAGGCGTCAGGACTGAAGCTTTCTTT. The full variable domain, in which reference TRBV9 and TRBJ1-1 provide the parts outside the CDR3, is DSGVTQTPKHLITATGQRVTLRCSPRSGDLSVYWYQQSLDQGLQFLIQYYNGEERAKGNILERFSAQQFPDLHSELNLSSLELGDSALYFCASSSDGTGVRTEAFFGQGTRLTVV.

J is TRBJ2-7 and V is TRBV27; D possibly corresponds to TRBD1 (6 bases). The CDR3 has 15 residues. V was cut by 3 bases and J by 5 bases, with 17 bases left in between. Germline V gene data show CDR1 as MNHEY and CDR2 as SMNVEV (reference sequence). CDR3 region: CASSFSRQVVNEQYF. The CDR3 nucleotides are TGTGCCAGCAGTTTTTCCCGACAGGTAGTAAACGAGCAGTACTTC.

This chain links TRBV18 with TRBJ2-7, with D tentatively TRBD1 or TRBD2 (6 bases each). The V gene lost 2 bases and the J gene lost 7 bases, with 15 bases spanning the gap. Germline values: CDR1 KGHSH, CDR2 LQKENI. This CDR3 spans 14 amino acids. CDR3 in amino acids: CASSPVGGSREQYF. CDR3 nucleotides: TGTGCCAGCTCACCAGTGGGGGGCTCTCGGGAGCAGTACTTC.

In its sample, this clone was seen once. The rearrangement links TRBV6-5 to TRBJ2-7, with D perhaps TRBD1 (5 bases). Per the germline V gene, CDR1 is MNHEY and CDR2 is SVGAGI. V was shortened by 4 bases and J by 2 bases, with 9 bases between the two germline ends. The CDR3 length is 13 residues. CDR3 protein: CASSSDSTYEQYF. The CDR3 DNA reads TGTGCCAGCAGTTCAGACAGTACCTACGAGCAGTACTTC.

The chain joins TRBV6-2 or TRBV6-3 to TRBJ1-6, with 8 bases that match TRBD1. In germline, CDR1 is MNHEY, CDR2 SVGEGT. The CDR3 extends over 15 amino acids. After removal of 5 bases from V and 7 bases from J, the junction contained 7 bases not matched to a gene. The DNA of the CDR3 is TGTGCCAGCAGTACTTTCGGGACAGGAAATTCACCCCTCCACTTT. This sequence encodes CASSTFGTGNSPLHF.

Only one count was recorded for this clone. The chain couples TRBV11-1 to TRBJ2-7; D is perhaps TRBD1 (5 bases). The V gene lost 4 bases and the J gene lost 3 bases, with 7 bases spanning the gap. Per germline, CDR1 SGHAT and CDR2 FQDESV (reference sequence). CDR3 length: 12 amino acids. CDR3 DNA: TGTGCCAGCAGCTCAGGGTTCTACGAGCAGTACTTC. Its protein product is CASSSGFYEQYF.

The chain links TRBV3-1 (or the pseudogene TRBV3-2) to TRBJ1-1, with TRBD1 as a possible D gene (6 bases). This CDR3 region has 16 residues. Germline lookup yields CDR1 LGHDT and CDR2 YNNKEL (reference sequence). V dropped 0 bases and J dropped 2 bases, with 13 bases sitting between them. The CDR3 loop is CASSQEARTVNTEAFF. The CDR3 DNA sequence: TGTGCCAGCAGCCAAGAAGCGAGGACAGTAAACACTGAAGCTTTCTTT.

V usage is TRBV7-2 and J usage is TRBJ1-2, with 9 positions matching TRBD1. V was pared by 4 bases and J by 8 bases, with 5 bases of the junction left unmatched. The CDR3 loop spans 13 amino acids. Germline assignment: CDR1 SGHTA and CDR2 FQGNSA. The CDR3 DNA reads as TGTGCCAGCAGCTCAAGGACAGGGGACGGCTACACCTTC. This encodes CASSSRTGDGYTF.

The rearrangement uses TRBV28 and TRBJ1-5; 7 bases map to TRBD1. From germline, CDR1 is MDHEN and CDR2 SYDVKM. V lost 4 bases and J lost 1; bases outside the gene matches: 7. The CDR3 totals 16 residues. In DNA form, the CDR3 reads TGTGCCAGCAGTTCACTGACAGGGTTGAGCAATCAGCCCCAGCATTTT. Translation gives CASSSLTGLSNQPQHF.

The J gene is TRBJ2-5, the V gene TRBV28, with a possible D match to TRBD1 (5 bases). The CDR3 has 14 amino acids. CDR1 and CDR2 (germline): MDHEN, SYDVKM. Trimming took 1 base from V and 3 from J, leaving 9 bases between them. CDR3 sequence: CASSLSPGKETQYF. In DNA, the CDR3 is TGTGCCAGCAGTTTATCGCCAGGGAAAGAGACCCAGTACTTC. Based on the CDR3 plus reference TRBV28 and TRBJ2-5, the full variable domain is DVKVTQSSRYLVKRTGEKVFLECVQDMDHENMFWYRQDPGLGLRLIYFSYDVKMKEKGDIPEGYSVSREKKERFSLILESASTNQTSMYLCASSLSPGKETQYFGPGTRLLVL.

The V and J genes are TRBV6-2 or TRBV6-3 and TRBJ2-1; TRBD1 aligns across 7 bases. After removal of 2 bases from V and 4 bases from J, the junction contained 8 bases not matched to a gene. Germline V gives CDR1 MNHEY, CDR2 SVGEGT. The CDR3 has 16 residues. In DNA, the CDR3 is TGTGCCAGCAGTTACCACGGGGACAGTTTTTACAATGAGCAGTTCTTC. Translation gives CASSYHGDSFYNEQFF.

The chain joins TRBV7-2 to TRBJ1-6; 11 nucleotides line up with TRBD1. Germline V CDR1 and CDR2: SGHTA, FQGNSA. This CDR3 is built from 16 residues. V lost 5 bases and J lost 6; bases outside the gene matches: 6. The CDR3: CASSQWTGGLNSPLHF. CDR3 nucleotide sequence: TGTGCCAGCAGCCAATGGACAGGGGGCCTTAATTCACCCCTCCACTTT.

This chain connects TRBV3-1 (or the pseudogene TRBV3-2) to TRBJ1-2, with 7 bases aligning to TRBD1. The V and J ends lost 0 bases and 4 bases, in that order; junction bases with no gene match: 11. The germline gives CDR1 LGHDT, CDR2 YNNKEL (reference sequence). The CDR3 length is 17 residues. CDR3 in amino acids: CASSQEVPGGAGYGYTF. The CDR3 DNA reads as TGTGCCAGCAGCCAAGAAGTGCCAGGGGGGGCGGGCTATGGCTACACCTTC.

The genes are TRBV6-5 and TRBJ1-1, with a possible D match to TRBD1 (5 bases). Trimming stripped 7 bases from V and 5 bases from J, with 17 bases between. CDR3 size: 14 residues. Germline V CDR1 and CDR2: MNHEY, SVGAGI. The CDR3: CASTFRGGDTEAFF. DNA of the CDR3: TGTGCCAGCACCTTTCGGGGGGGGGATACTGAAGCTTTCTTT.

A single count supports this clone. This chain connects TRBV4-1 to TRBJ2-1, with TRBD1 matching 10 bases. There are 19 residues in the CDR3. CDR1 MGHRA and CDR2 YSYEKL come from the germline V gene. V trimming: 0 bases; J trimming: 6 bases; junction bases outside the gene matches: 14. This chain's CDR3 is CASSQDRDRGSSGFNEQFF. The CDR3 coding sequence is TGCGCCAGCAGCCAAGATCGGGACAGGGGCTCTAGCGGTTTCAATGAGCAGTTCTTC.

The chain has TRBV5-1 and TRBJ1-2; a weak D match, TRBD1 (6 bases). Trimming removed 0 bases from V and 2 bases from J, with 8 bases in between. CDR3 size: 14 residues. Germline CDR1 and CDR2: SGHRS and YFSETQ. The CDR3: CASSLATGNYGYTF. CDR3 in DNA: TGCGCCAGCAGCTTGGCCACAGGGAACTATGGCTACACCTTC.